This T cell receptor (beta chain) appears in the sequencing data of a study of T cells after yellow fever vaccination. Looked up from germline, CDR1 is SSHAT and CDR2 is FNYEAQ (reference sequence). V was shortened by 7 bases and J by 4 bases, with 6 bases between the two germline ends. CDR3 length: 11 amino acids. This clonotype was observed at least ten times. Its target is unknown. Using its own MiXCR run on the 5' RACE reads, TCRdb lists one record per CDR3 protein. The table records just over 300,000 distinct CDR3 sequences, 3.6% of them present only once. The study's findings and limits: Clonotypes shared by both compartments, CD4 and CD8, made up a small share.

The specimen comprised PBMCs, sampled on the day of the yellow fever booster vaccination. This chain connects TRBV7-7 to TRBJ2-3; D uncertain. This TCR was sampled from a man aged 18 to 29 who received the YFV17D yellow fever vaccine. The CDR3: CASTEADTQYF. For the CDR3, the DNA is TGTGCCAGCACCGAAGCAGATACGCAGTATTTT. The full variable domain, completed using reference TRBV7-7 and TRBJ2-3, is GAGVSQSPRYKVTKRGQDVTLRCDPISSHATLYWYQQALGQGPEFLTYFNYEAQPDKSGLPSDRFSAERPEGSISTLTIQRTEQRDSAMYRCASTEADTQYFGPGTRLTVL.